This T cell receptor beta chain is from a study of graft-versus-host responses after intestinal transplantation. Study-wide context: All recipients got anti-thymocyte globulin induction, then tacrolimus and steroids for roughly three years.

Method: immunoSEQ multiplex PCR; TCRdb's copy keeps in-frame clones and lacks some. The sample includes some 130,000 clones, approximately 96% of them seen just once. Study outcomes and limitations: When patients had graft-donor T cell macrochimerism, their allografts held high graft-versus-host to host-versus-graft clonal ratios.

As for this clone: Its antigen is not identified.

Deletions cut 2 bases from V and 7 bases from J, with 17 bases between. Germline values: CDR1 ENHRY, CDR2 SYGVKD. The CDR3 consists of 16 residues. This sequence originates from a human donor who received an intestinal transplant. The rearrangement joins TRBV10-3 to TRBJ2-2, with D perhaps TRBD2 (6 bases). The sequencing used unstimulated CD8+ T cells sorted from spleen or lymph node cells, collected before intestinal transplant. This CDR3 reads CAISETGEVQSGELFF. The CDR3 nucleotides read TGTGCCATCAGTGAGACGGGGGAGGTTCAGAGCGGGGAGCTGTTTTTT.